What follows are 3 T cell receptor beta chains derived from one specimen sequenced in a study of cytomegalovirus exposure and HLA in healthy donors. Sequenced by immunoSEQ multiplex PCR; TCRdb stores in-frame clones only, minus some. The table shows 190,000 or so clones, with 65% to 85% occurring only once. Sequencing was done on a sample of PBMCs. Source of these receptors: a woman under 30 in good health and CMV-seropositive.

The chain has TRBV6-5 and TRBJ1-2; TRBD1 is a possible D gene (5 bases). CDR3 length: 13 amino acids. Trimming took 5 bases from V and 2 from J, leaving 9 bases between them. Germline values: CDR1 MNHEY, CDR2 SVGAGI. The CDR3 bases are TGTGCCAGCAGTGAACAGGAAAACTATGGCTACACCTTC. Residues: CASSEQENYGYTF.

Here the CDR3 reads CATSISRDTLWAFF. DNA of the CDR3: TGTGCCACCAGCATTAGCCGGGACACTCTTTGGGCTTTCTTT. V usage is TRBV15 and J usage is TRBJ1-1; a possible D gene is TRBD1 (6 bases). Germline V gene sequence: CDR1 LNHNV, CDR2 YYDKDF (reference sequence). Trimming shortened V by 4 bases and J by 11 bases, and 20 bases separated the two germline ends. This CDR3 is built from 14 residues.

The CDR3 loop reads CASSQQGPEKYF. The CDR3 DNA reads as TGTGCCAGCAGCCAACAAGGCCCGGAGAAGTATTTT. The J gene is TRBJ2-3, the V gene TRBV14, with D uncertain. Trimming took 2 bases from V and 13 from J, leaving 13 bases between them. From germline, CDR1 is SGHDN and CDR2 FVKESK. This CDR3 region has 12 residues.